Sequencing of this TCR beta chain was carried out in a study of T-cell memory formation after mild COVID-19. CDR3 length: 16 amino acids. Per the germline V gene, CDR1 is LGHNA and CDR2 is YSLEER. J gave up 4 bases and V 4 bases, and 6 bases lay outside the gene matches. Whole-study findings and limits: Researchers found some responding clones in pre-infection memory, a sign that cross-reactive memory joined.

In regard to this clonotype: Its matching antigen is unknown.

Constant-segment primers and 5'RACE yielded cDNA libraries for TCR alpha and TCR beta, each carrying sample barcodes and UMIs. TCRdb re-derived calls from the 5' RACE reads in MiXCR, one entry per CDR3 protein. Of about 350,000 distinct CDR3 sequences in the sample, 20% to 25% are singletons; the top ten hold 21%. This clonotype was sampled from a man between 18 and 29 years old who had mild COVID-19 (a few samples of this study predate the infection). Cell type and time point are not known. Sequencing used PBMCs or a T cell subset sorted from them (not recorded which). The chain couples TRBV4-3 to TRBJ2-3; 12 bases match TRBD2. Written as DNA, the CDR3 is TGCGCCAGCAGCCCGCTAGCGGGGGGGCCGGCAGATACGCAGTATTTT. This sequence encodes CASSPLAGGPADTQYF.